Presented here are 17 T cell receptor beta chains from one specimen sequenced in a study of blood T cell repertoires in COVID-19. Only in-frame clones appear in the TCRdb table, and some are missing; sequencing was by immunoSEQ multiplex PCR. Of approximately 150,000 clones listed, approximately 86% are singletons. Input material: peripheral blood. These receptors originate from a woman between 55 and 75 years old with acute or convalescent COVID-19.

This rearrangement joins TRBV7-8 to TRBJ1-6; D may be TRBD1 (5 bases). CDR3 length equals 14 residues. Trimming took off 5 bases at V and 13 bases at J, with 18 bases between the two ends. Germline V lookup: CDR1 SGHVS, CDR2 FQNEAQ. The CDR3 nucleotides read TGTGCCAGCAGCCTTCGATATGGGGGGTCGCCCCTCCACTTT. Its translation is CASSLRYGGSPLHF.

CDR3: CASSSTGAGANVLTF. As DNA, the CDR3 is TGTGCCAGCAGTTCGACAGGGGCTGGGGCCAACGTCCTGACTTTC. The V and J genes are TRBV6-2 or TRBV6-3 and TRBJ2-6; 8 bases map to TRBD1. V lost 4 bases, J lost 2 bases, and 1 base stayed unmatched. CDR1 is MNHEY, CDR2 SVGEGT, per germline. The CDR3 is 15 residues long.

The CDR3 bases are TGTGCCATCACCCAGACAGTGACAACTAACTATGGCTACACCTTC. This sequence encodes CAITQTVTTNYGYTF. The chain is built from TRBV10-3 and TRBJ1-2; D perhaps matches TRBD1 (5 bases). Trimming left V 7 bases short and J 0 bases short, with 15 bases between. This CDR3 comprises 15 residues. CDR1 and CDR2 from the germline V gene are ENHRY and SYGVKD.

The chain joins TRBV2 to TRBJ2-1; a weak D match, TRBD2 (7 bases). The CDR3 length is 16 residues. The germline V gene encodes CDR1 SNHLY and CDR2 FYNNEI. Trimming pared 4 bases from V and 4 bases from J, leaving 17 bases between. The CDR3 here is CASSGVRRGQYNEQFF. The CDR3 coding sequence is TGTGCCAGCAGTGGAGTCCGGCGGGGGCAATACAATGAGCAGTTCTTC.

The genes are TRBV19 and TRBJ2-5, with 8 positions matching TRBD2. Germline CDR1 is LNHDA and CDR2 is SQIVND (reference sequence). Losses at the gene ends were 3 bases for V and 1 base for J; bases not matched to a gene: 16. CDR3 length: 19 residues. The CDR3 sequence: CASSIPVVLSGGLQETQYF. DNA for the CDR3: TGTGCCAGTAGTATTCCCGTCGTCTTAAGCGGGGGACTCCAAGAGACCCAGTACTTC.

CDR3 loop: CASRSDRGVYSPLHF. The DNA for the CDR3 is TGTGCCAGCAGAAGCGACAGGGGAGTCTATTCACCCCTCCACTTT. This chain links TRBV6-5 with TRBJ1-6; 8 bases agree with TRBD1. This CDR3 region has 15 residues. Germline V gene data show CDR1 as MNHEY and CDR2 as SVGAGI. V lost 6 bases to trimming and J lost 8 bases; unmatched junction nucleotides: 9.

This chain links TRBV7-9 with TRBJ1-4; perhaps TRBD1 as D (6 bases). CDR1 SEHNR and CDR2 FQNEAQ come from the germline V gene (reference sequence). This CDR3 is 15 amino acids long. V was pared by 5 bases and J by 8 bases, with 18 bases between. In DNA, the CDR3 is TGTGCCAGCAGCCCCACCGGAGACCAGGGGGAAAAACTGTTTTTT. Its translation is CASSPTGDQGEKLFF.

The V call is TRBV28, the J call TRBJ1-2, with D possibly TRBD1 on 6 matching bases. Germline V lookup: CDR1 MDHEN, CDR2 SYDVKM. The CDR3 length is 13 residues. Trimming removed 6 bases from V and 5 bases from J, with 13 bases in between. Here the CDR3 reads CASRPGTLYGYTF. In DNA, the CDR3 is TGTGCCAGCAGGCCGGGGACACTTTATGGCTACACCTTC.

This clone was seen a few times. The chain employs TRBV19 and TRBJ2-3, with a possible D match to TRBD2 (5 bases). This CDR3 region has 15 residues. Looked up from germline, CDR1 is LNHDA and CDR2 is SQIVND (reference sequence). V was trimmed by 2 bases and J by 1 base, leaving 10 bases between them. CDR3 DNA sequence: TGTGCCAGTAGTATATGGGAGTTCGGCACAGATACGCAGTATTTT. As protein: CASSIWEFGTDTQYF. Together with reference TRBV19 and TRBJ2-3, the CDR3 gives the full variable domain: DGGITQSPKYLFRKEGQNVTLSCEQNLNHDAMYWYRQDPGQGLRLIYYSQIVNDFQKGDIAEGYSVSREKKESFPLTVTSAQKNPTAFYLCASSIWEFGTDTQYFGPGTRLTVL.

V and J are TRBV14 and TRBJ1-2; TRBD1 matches at 7 bases. The trim removed 2 bases at V and 3 bases at J, leaving 12 bases unmatched. The CDR3 has 17 amino acids. Germline CDR1 is SGHDN and CDR2 is FVKESK. The CDR3 reads CASSQPQRTGEDYGYTF. The CDR3 DNA is TGTGCCAGCAGCCAACCCCAAAGGACAGGAGAGGACTATGGCTACACCTTC.

This clone showed up just a few times. The chain is built from TRBV19 and TRBJ1-5, with D unclear. Germline values: CDR1 LNHDA, CDR2 SQIVND (reference sequence). V was trimmed by 1 base and J by 5 bases, leaving 6 bases between them. The CDR3 contains 13 residues. CDR3 in amino acids: CASSIGSDQPQHF. In DNA form, the CDR3 reads TGTGCCAGTAGTATAGGTTCCGATCAGCCCCAGCATTTT.

This chain joins TRBV10-3 and TRBJ2-7; D remains ambiguous. The CDR3 contains 14 residues. Trimming shortened V by 0 bases and J by 7 bases, and 13 bases separated the two germline ends. The V gene's germline CDR1 is ENHRY and CDR2 SYGVKD. Written as DNA, the CDR3 is TGTGCCATCAGTGAGTCCCGACTGCGGCATGAGCAGTACTTC. Translating gives CAISESRLRHEQYF.

CDR3: CASSQVGTAPTYGYTF. As DNA, the CDR3 is TGTGCCAGCAGCCAAGTTGGGACAGCACCTACCTATGGCTACACCTTC. This chain uses TRBV3-1 (or the pseudogene TRBV3-2) with TRBJ1-2, with 7 bases that match TRBD1. This CDR3 has 16 amino acids. V was clipped by 1 base and J by 4 bases; unmatched bases: 9. Germline assignment: CDR1 LGHDT and CDR2 YNNKEL (reference sequence).

This clone appeared a few times. This chain connects TRBV7-2 to TRBJ2-5; 7 bases line up with TRBD1. Germline CDR1 and CDR2: SGHTA and FQGNSA. The CDR3 is made up of 15 amino acids. J lost 4 bases, V lost 2 bases, and 7 bases had no gene match. The CDR3 sequence is CASSLRTGGPETQYF. CDR3 in DNA: TGTGCCAGCAGCTTACGGACAGGTGGGCCAGAGACCCAGTACTTC.

This rearrangement joins TRBV19 to TRBJ1-5, with D perhaps matching TRBD1 (5 bases). The germline V gene encodes CDR1 LNHDA and CDR2 SQIVND (reference sequence). Deletions cut 1 base from V and 0 bases from J, with 10 bases between. The CDR3 loop spans 16 amino acids. This CDR3 is CASSIGGRVSNQPQHF. DNA for the CDR3: TGTGCCAGTAGTATAGGCGGCAGGGTTAGCAATCAGCCCCAGCATTTT.

This chain links TRBV5-1 with TRBJ1-6, with 8 bases that match TRBD1. The V and J ends lost 4 bases and 5 bases, in that order; junction bases with no gene match: 14. This CDR3 is built from 18 residues. Per germline, CDR1 SGHRS and CDR2 YFSETQ. The CDR3 reads CASSLPLLGGQDNSPLHF. In nucleotides, the CDR3 is TGCGCCAGCAGCCTTCCTCTCTTGGGGGGACAGGATAATTCACCCCTCCACTTT. The full variable domain, with the rest looked up from reference TRBV5-1 and TRBJ1-6, is KAGVTQTPRYLIKTRGQQVTLSCSPISGHRSVSWYQQTPGQGLQFLFEYFSETQRNKGNFPGRFSGRQFSNSRSEMNVSTLELGDSALYLCASSLPLLGGQDNSPLHFGNGTRLTVT.

V usage is TRBV11-3 and J usage is TRBJ1-5; 8 nucleotides agree with TRBD1. CDR3 length equals 18 residues. Germline loops: CDR1 SGHNT, CDR2 YENEEA. V gave up 5 bases and J gave up 2 bases; unmatched junction bases: 14. CDR3 residues: CASSPGQVLLACNQPQHF. As DNA, the CDR3 is TGTGCCAGCAGCCCGGGACAGGTCCTATTAGCTTGCAATCAGCCCCAGCATTTT.